These 25 T cell receptor beta chains originate from one sample sequenced in a study of response to subunit inactivated influenza vaccine. Each CDR3 protein is one row after TCRdb ran MiXCR on the RT-PCR reads. The table has about 240,000 distinct CDR3 sequences, 10% to 15% seen once; the top ten hold approximately 8.3%. This material consisted of non-naive T cells sorted from PBMCs, taken 14 to 15 days before vaccination. The source of these receptors is a middle-aged man who received an inactivated influenza vaccine.

This clonotype was counted a few times. This rearrangement joins TRBV27 to TRBJ2-7, with D perhaps TRBD2 (5 bases). The CDR3 has 13 residues. V lost 2 bases, J lost 2 bases, and 7 bases lay in between. Germline CDR1 is MNHEY and CDR2 is SMNVEV (reference sequence). As DNA, the CDR3 is TGTGCCAGCAGTTTAAGGGAGACCTACGAGCAGTACTTC. It translates to CASSLRETYEQYF.

To note about this clonotype: Since a much larger clone is just one base distant, this may be a read error. This chain connects TRBV7-9 to TRBJ2-3; TRBD2 matches at 7 bases. CDR1 is SEHNR and CDR2 is FQNEAQ in the germline V gene (reference sequence). The CDR3 spans 14 residues. CDR3 DNA: TGTGCCAGCAGCTTTGGGACTAACACAGATACGCACTATTTT. Its translation is CASSFGTNTDTHYF. Based on the CDR3 plus reference TRBV7-9 and TRBJ2-3, the full variable domain is DTGVSQNPRHKITKRGQNVTFRCDPISEHNRLYWYRQTLGQGPEFLTYFQNEAQLEKSRLLSDRFSAERPKGSFSTLEIQRTEQGDSAMYLCASSFGTNTDTHYFGPGTRLTVL.

This clonotype was detected a few times. This rearrangement joins TRBV27 to TRBJ1-6, with 9 positions matching TRBD1. Germline V lookup: CDR1 MNHEY, CDR2 SMNVEV (reference sequence). V was pared by 8 bases and J by 10 bases, with 12 bases of the junction left unmatched. The CDR3 totals 15 residues. The CDR3, as DNA: TGTGCCAGCCGGACGGGACAGGGTTTCGGGTCACCCCTCCACTTT. Protein product: CASRTGQGFGSPLHF.

CDR3 nucleotides: TGTGCCAGCAGTTACACAGGTTCGAGGAACACTGAAGCTTTCTTT. This codes for CASSYTGSRNTEAFF. The rearrangement joins TRBV6-5 to TRBJ1-1; tentative D call: TRBD1 (5 bases). This CDR3 spans 15 amino acids. Trimming pared 2 bases from V and 1 base from J, leaving 11 bases between. Per germline, CDR1 MNHEY and CDR2 SVGAGI.

The rearrangement uses TRBV25-1 and TRBJ2-7; 8 bases match TRBD2. Unmatched junction bases numbered 12, after V lost 5 bases and J lost 6 bases. The CDR3 covers 15 residues. Germline V lookup: CDR1 MGHDK, CDR2 SYGVNS. DNA for the CDR3: TGTGCCAGCAGTCGGGTCAGCGGGAGTACAGGCGAGCAGTACTTC. It encodes CASSRVSGSTGEQYF.

This chain links TRBV12-3 or TRBV12-4 with TRBJ2-1, with 13 bases aligning to TRBD2. This CDR3 has 14 amino acids. V lost 6 bases to trimming and J lost 8 bases; unmatched junction nucleotides: 4. The CDR3 region is CASRTSGGAYEQFF. CDR3 nucleotide sequence: TGTGCCAGCAGAACTAGCGGGGGGGCCTATGAGCAGTTCTTC.

There are a few counts of this clonotype. The V and J genes are TRBV7-2 and TRBJ2-1; D gene unclear. The germline V gene encodes CDR1 SGHTA and CDR2 FQGNSA. V lost 2 bases and J lost 3, with 5 bases in between. The CDR3 is 13 residues long. DNA of the CDR3: TGTGCCAGCAGCTTAAAAGTCTACAATGAGCAGTTCTTC. Amino acid sequence: CASSLKVYNEQFF.

This clonotype was seen more than once but under ten times. CDR3 sequence: CSAKREGFTDTQYF. The CDR3 coding sequence is TGCAGTGCTAAGCGGGAGGGTTTCACAGATACGCAGTATTTT. The chain employs TRBV20-1 and TRBJ2-3, with TRBD2 identical over 10 bases. The germline CDR1 and CDR2 sequences are DFQATT and SNEGSKA (reference sequence). V gave up 4 bases and J gave up 2 bases; unmatched junction bases: 3. The CDR3 consists of 14 residues.

The rearrangement joins TRBV10-3 to TRBJ2-5, with D perhaps TRBD1 or TRBD2 (5 bases each). The CDR3 contains 15 residues. CDR1 is ENHRY, CDR2 SYGVKD, per germline. V was cut by 0 bases and J by 3 bases, with 11 bases left in between. The CDR3 region is CAISESGVTKETQYF. CDR3 nucleotides: TGTGCCATCAGTGAGTCGGGGGTGACCAAAGAGACCCAGTACTTC.

The rearrangement uses TRBV4-3 and TRBJ2-7; the D is unclear. Deletions cut 7 bases from V and 0 bases from J, with 16 bases between. The germline CDR1 and CDR2 sequences are LGHNA and YSLEER. The CDR3 contains 15 residues. CDR3 amino acids: CASTESWGLSYEQYF. Here the CDR3 DNA reads TGCGCCAGCACCGAATCGTGGGGTCTCTCCTACGAGCAGTACTTC.

The V gene is TRBV6-5, the J gene TRBJ2-4; the D is unclear. Trimming left V 0 bases short and J 3 bases short, with 15 bases between. CDR3 length equals 17 residues. Germline CDR1 MNHEY, CDR2 SVGAGI. CDR3 residues: CASSYSYRQAGKNIQYF. The CDR3 nucleotides are TGTGCCAGCAGTTACTCGTACCGTCAGGCCGGCAAAAACATTCAGTACTTC.

The CDR3, as DNA: TGTGCCATCGGGACTAGCGGAGCTTCCTCTGGGGCCAACGTCCTGACTTTC. Its translation is CAIGTSGASSGANVLTF. The rearrangement joins TRBV10-3 to TRBJ2-6; 11 nucleotides match TRBD2. Trimming took 8 bases from V and 0 from J; bases not matched to a gene: 6. This CDR3 region has 17 residues. Looked up from germline, CDR1 is ENHRY and CDR2 is SYGVKD.

As regards this clonotype: A read error may be the cause here, since a much bigger clone is one base away. V is TRBV7-2 and J is TRBJ2-1; TRBD2 matches at 7 bases. V shed 5 bases, J shed 5 bases, and the junction held 6 bases outside the gene matches. Germline CDR1 and CDR2: SGHTA and FQGNSA. The length of the CDR3 is 14 residues. The CDR3 region has the DNA TGTGCCAGCAGCGCGGGACTAACAAACAATGAGCAGTTCTTC. Translation gives CASSAGLTNNEQFF.

The chain has TRBV18 and TRBJ2-5, with D maybe TRBD1 (6 bases). Trimming stripped 2 bases from V and 7 bases from J, with 14 bases between. From germline, CDR1 is KGHSH and CDR2 LQKENI. There are 14 residues in the CDR3. Written as DNA, the CDR3 is TGTGCCAGCTCACCAGGGACACCCCGGGGGACCCAGTACTTC. This translates into CASSPGTPRGTQYF.

The chain recombines TRBV11-2 with TRBJ1-2; 7 bases are shared with TRBD1. This CDR3 comprises 19 residues. Per germline, CDR1 SGHAT and CDR2 FQNNGV. The ends lost 5 bases at V and 2 bases at J; junction bases unmatched: 20. For the CDR3, the DNA is TGTGCCAGCAGCGATATAAGCTGGGAAGGGACAGCAGAGAACTATGGCTACACCTTC. Translating it yields CASSDISWEGTAENYGYTF. The full variable domain, completed using reference TRBV11-2 and TRBJ1-2, is EAGVAQSPRYKIIEKRQSVAFWCNPISGHATLYWYQQILGQGPKLLIQFQNNGVVDDSQLPKDRFSAERLKGVDSTLKIQPAKLEDSAVYLCASSDISWEGTAENYGYTFGSGTRLTVV.

The gene calls are TRBV20-1 and TRBJ1-5, with D possibly matching TRBD1 (5 bases). V was trimmed by 2 bases and J by 2 bases, leaving 10 bases between them. The CDR3 length is 14 residues. Per the germline V gene, CDR1 is DFQATT and CDR2 is SNEGSKA (reference sequence). The CDR3 DNA reads TGCAGTGCTAGAAAAGGGGTCGGCAATCAGCCCCAGCATTTT. This codes for CSARKGVGNQPQHF.

The chain carries TRBV5-1 and TRBJ2-7; unclear D gene. The CDR3 is made up of 14 amino acids. With 4 bases removed from V and 6 bases from J, the gap between germline ends came to 17 bases. Germline loops: CDR1 SGHRS, CDR2 YFSETQ. The CDR3 reads CASSPRAAGAEQYF. CDR3 in DNA: TGCGCCAGCAGCCCCCGGGCCGCCGGTGCCGAGCAGTACTTC.

In its sample, this clonotype was seen a few times. V and J are TRBV6-5 and TRBJ2-3; TRBD1 might be the D (6 bases). Germline values: CDR1 MNHEY, CDR2 SVGAGI. The CDR3 consists of 15 residues. V lost 3 bases and J lost 8, with 18 bases in between. The CDR3 loop reads CASSYLARGLATQYF. For the CDR3, the DNA is TGTGCCAGCAGTTATCTCGCCAGGGGTTTAGCTACGCAGTATTTT.

This clonotype showed up just a few times. The chain employs TRBV7-8 and TRBJ2-2, with no clear D. V lost 5 bases and J lost 0, with 13 bases in between. CDR3 length: 16 residues. Per germline, CDR1 SGHVS and CDR2 FQNEAQ. The CDR3 sequence: CASSPSRRSNTGELFF. The CDR3 DNA reads as TGTGCCAGCAGCCCCTCCCGAAGATCGAACACCGGGGAGCTGTTTTTT.

This clonotype was seen only a few times. The CDR3 protein is CASRGGRDEQYF. The DNA for the CDR3 is TGTGCCAGCAGAGGGGGGCGCGACGAGCAGTACTTC. This chain connects TRBV6-1 to TRBJ2-7; D assignment may be TRBD1 or TRBD2 (6 bases each). V shed 6 bases and J shed 5 bases, with 11 bases lying between them. CDR1 MNHNS and CDR2 SASEGT come from the germline V gene. The CDR3 sequence is 12 residues long.

This clonotype has a handful of counts. This rearrangement joins TRBV12-3 or TRBV12-4 to TRBJ2-1; 12 positions match TRBD2. This CDR3 has 15 residues. V was pared by 6 bases and J by 12 bases, with 12 bases of the junction left unmatched. In nucleotides, the CDR3 is TGTGCCAGCAGCCCTAGCGGGAGGGCCCTTCGTGGGCAGTTCTTC. It specifies CASSPSGRALRGQFF.

In the case of this clonotype: A much larger clone lies one base from this, so it may be a read error. The chain combines TRBV27 with TRBJ1-2; possible D gene TRBD1, 5 bases. Germline V gene lookup returns CDR1 MNHEY and CDR2 SMNVEV (reference sequence). This CDR3 contains 13 residues. DNA for the CDR3: TGTACCAGCAGTTTCGGGGGAAGGGATGGCTACACCTTC. Its translation: CTSSFGGRDGYTF.

This clonotype has more than one count but fewer than ten. V usage is TRBV11-2 and J usage is TRBJ2-6; D perhaps matches TRBD2 (5 bases). CDR1 and CDR2 (germline): SGHAT, FQNNGV. V was pared by 8 bases and J by 0 bases, with 17 bases between. The CDR3 runs to 17 residues. The CDR3 protein is CASAIGRSFSGANVLTF. The DNA for the CDR3 is TGTGCCAGCGCCATAGGGAGAAGCTTCTCTGGGGCCAACGTCCTGACTTTC.

The gene calls are TRBV20-1 and TRBJ2-7, with 9 nucleotides matching TRBD1. V was clipped by 6 bases and J by 2 bases; unmatched bases: 14. Germline CDR1 is DFQATT and CDR2 is SNEGSKA (reference sequence). The CDR3 totals 16 residues. DNA of the CDR3: TGCAGTGCCATACCCGGGACAGGGACTCATACCTACGAGCAGTACTTC. It is translated as CSAIPGTGTHTYEQYF.

V and J are TRBV28 and TRBJ1-1; TRBD1 is a possible D gene (6 bases). The CDR3 is made up of 12 amino acids. Germline values: CDR1 MDHEN, CDR2 SYDVKM. V gave up 5 bases and J gave up 10 bases, with 14 bases separating them. CDR3 region: CASSGGPGLAFF. DNA for the CDR3: TGTGCCAGCAGTGGGGGGCCGGGTTTAGCTTTCTTT.